This paragraph covers one TCR beta chain sequence. The entry originates in a study of CD4 T cells in relation to SARS-CoV-2 and coronaviruses. The unexposed donors gave CD4+ T cells in about 2010-2019, prior to COVID-19. Assay: immunoSEQ multiplex PCR; the TCRdb copy retains only in-frame clones and omits some. The sample consists of roughly 60,000 clones, 94% of them appearing once. The CDR3 runs 15 residues. Germline assignment: CDR1 SGHTA and CDR2 FQGNSA. Trimming stripped 5 bases from V and 6 bases from J, with 18 bases between. The chain couples TRBV7-2 to TRBJ2-3; D is tentatively TRBD1 or TRBD2 (7 bases each). The sample taken for sequencing was naive CD4+ T cells from PBMCs. The subset is: naive CD4+ T cells isolated by negative enrichment. The TCR was taken from a human donor in good health. This chain's CDR3 is CASSRSGIRGDTQYF. CDR3 DNA sequence: TGTGCCAGCAGCCGGAGCGGGATCAGGGGGGATACGCAGTATTTT.